These T cell receptor beta chains were read from a single sample in a study of blood T cell repertoires in COVID-19. The protocol was immunoSEQ multiplex PCR, while the TCRdb copy is restricted to in-frame clones and leaves out a portion. Altogether 250,000 to 350,000 clones are present, around 89% being singletons, with the ten largest covering roughly 6.5%. Sequenced: peripheral blood. The receptor set was obtained from a man between 18 and 29 years old who had recovered from COVID-19. Both conserved end residues are part of each CDR3. The order of the fields is clone size, D gene, J gene, V gene, CDR3 protein, CDR3 DNA. The D gene is left open where the match is weak. The size field is filled for only some rows; it gives once, few, many or a size class.

>.|.|TRBJ1-2|TRBV28
CASSLTGVGYTF
TGTGCCAGCAGTTTGACGGGAGTAGGCTACACCTTC
>.|TRBD2|TRBJ2-7|TRBV29-1
CSVLPFPASSGSHEQYF
TGCAGCGTTTTACCTTTTCCCGCATCTAGCGGGAGTCACGAGCAGTACTTC
>once|TRBD1|TRBJ2-7|TRBV28
CASRSAGTDDYEQYF
TGTGCCAGCAGAAGTGCCGGGACAGACGACTACGAGCAGTACTTC
>.|TRBD1|TRBJ1-1|TRBV6-5
CASRPQGATEAFF
TGTGCCAGCAGGCCTCAGGGGGCCACTGAAGCTTTCTTT
>few|.|TRBJ1-5|TRBV19
CASSIDGPQRYSNQPQHF
TGTGCCAGTAGTATAGATGGCCCACAGAGATATAGCAATCAGCCCCAGCATTTT
>.|.|TRBJ2-6|TRBV14
CASSRQDPPGANVLTF
TGTGCCAGCAGCCGACAGGACCCCCCTGGGGCCAACGTCCTGACTTTC
>once|TRBD1|TRBJ2-5|TRBV9
CASSLTSGQVRETQYF
TGTGCCAGCAGCCTAACTTCGGGACAGGTGAGGGAGACCCAGTACTTC
>.|TRBD1|TRBJ2-5|TRBV18
CASSPQTGKETQYF
TGTGCCAGCTCACCCCAGACAGGGAAGGAGACCCAGTACTTC
>.|TRBD1|TRBJ1-2|TRBV27
CASRDVGQGTNYGYTF
TGTGCCAGCAGGGACGTGGGACAGGGTACTAACTATGGCTACACCTTC
>.|TRBD1|TRBJ2-7|TRBV4-2
CASSNRDRAYEQYF
TGTGCCAGCAGCAACCGGGACAGAGCCTACGAGCAGTACTTC
>.|TRBD1|TRBJ1-5|TRBV5-5
CASSRDREEQPQHF
TGTGCCAGCAGCCGGGACAGGGAGGAACAGCCCCAGCATTTT
>.|.|TRBJ1-1|TRBV2
CASSTGLATEAFF
TGTGCCAGCAGTACAGGGTTGGCCACTGAAGCTTTCTTT
>.|.|TRBJ1-1|TRBV2
CASSEVEGDTEAFF
TGTGCCAGCAGTGAAGTCGAGGGGGACACTGAAGCTTTCTTT
>.|.|TRBJ2-7|TRBV20-1
CSASAGTSVSYEQYF
TGCAGTGCTAGTGCCGGGACAAGCGTCTCCTACGAGCAGTACTTC
>few|.|TRBJ1-2|TRBV18
CASSPPTDRGYGYTF
TGTGCCAGCTCACCACCGACCGACAGAGGCTATGGCTACACCTTC
>once|TRBD1|TRBJ2-7|TRBV6-5
CASSYRDRGAYEQYF
TGTGCCAGCAGTTACCGGGACAGGGGAGCCTACGAGCAGTACTTC
>few|TRBD1|TRBJ1-2|TRBV5-1
CASSYLGQGRYGYTF
TGCGCCAGCAGCTACCTCGGACAGGGACGCTATGGCTACACCTTC
>.|TRBD1|TRBJ2-3|TRBV4-2
CASSQPIDRGPNTDTQYF
TGTGCCAGCAGCCAACCAATTGACAGGGGGCCGAACACAGATACGCAGTATTTT
>.|TRBD2|TRBJ2-5|TRBV5-4
CASSPGTSGTRETQYF
TGTGCCAGCAGCCCAGGGACTAGCGGGACACGGGAGACCCAGTACTTC
>.|.|TRBJ2-2|TRBV27
CASSFDGVSGELFF
TGTGCCAGCAGTTTTGACGGGGTCTCCGGGGAGCTGTTTTTT
>.|.|TRBJ1-3|TRBV5-6
CASSLPQGGNTIYF
TGTGCCAGCAGCTTGCCACAGGGCGGAAACACCATATATTTT
>.|TRBD1|TRBJ1-2|TRBV2
CASSKDRGLSNYGYTF
TGTGCCAGCAGCAAGGACAGGGGGCTATCTAACTATGGCTACACCTTC
>.|.|TRBJ1-1|TRBV7-3
CASSSRGSLNTEAFF
TGTGCCAGCAGTTCGCGGGGCAGCCTGAACACTGAAGCTTTCTTT
>.|.|TRBJ2-3|TRBV5-1
CASSTGLDTDTQYF
TGCGCCAGCAGTACCGGACTCGACACAGATACGCAGTATTTT
>.|TRBD1|TRBJ1-1|TRBV7-9
CASSRPGTGNTEAFF
TGTGCCAGCAGCAGACCCGGGACAGGAAACACTGAAGCTTTCTTT
>once|TRBD2|TRBJ2-7|TRBV11-1
CASSLVASGFSYEQYF
TGTGCCAGCAGCTTAGTAGCTAGCGGGTTCTCCTACGAGCAGTACTTC
>.|.|TRBJ1-4|TRBV7-9
CASSLNEKLFF
TGTGCCAGCAGTCTCAATGAAAAACTGTTTTTT
>.|.|TRBJ1-3|TRBV6-5
CATTENSGNTIYF
TGTGCCACCACGGAGAACTCTGGAAACACCATATATTTT
>.|.|TRBJ1-2|TRBV5-4
CASSAKGRDGYTF
TGTGCCAGCAGTGCCAAAGGGCGGGATGGCTACACCTTC
>.|TRBD1|TRBJ1-4|TRBV7-2
CASSPQGASTNEKLFF
TGTGCCAGCAGCCCACAGGGGGCGTCAACTAATGAAAAACTGTTTTTT
>few|.|TRBJ1-2|TRBV21-1
CASSLRSCGLSYGYTF
TGTGCCAGCAGCCTACGCTCTTGTGGTTTGAGCTATGGCTACACCTTC
>once|TRBD2|TRBJ2-5|TRBV6-2/TRBV6-3
CASSYVSGGPIWAQYF
TGTGCCAGCAGTTACGTCAGCGGGGGCCCGATATGGGCCCAGTACTTC
>.|TRBD1|TRBJ1-2|TRBV6-1
CASRKVTGGDYGYTF
TGTGCCAGCAGGAAGGTTACAGGGGGGGACTATGGCTACACCTTC
>.|.|TRBJ1-4|TRBV28
CASRGGPNEKLFF
TGTGCCAGCAGGGGGGGTCCTAATGAAAAACTGTTTTTT
>.|TRBD1|TRBJ2-7|TRBV30
CAWSSTEGDRDTYEQYF
TGTGCCTGGAGTTCTACGGAGGGGGACAGGGATACCTACGAGCAGTACTTC
>.|TRBD1|TRBJ2-7|TRBV27
CASSISMDRTSYEQYF
TGTGCCAGCAGTATCTCAATGGACAGGACATCCTACGAGCAGTACTTC
>.|TRBD2|TRBJ2-1|TRBV7-2
CASSSGLAGTNEQFF
TGTGCCAGCAGCTCGGGACTAGCGGGTACCAATGAGCAGTTCTTC
>.|.|TRBJ2-3|TRBV5-1
CASSFPGEDTQYF
TGCGCCAGCAGCTTTCCGGGGGAGGATACGCAGTATTTT
>.|.|TRBJ2-7|TRBV27
CASSARGHGKTYEQYF
TGTGCCAGCAGTGCCCGGGGACACGGTAAAACCTACGAGCAGTACTTC
>.|.|TRBJ2-1|TRBV6-1
CASSEAPPVLSYNEQFF
TGTGCCAGCAGTGAAGCTCCTCCAGTCCTCTCCTACAATGAGCAGTTCTTC
>.|.|TRBJ1-5|TRBV2
CASNADNSNQPQHF
TGTGCCAGCAACGCGGACAATAGCAATCAGCCCCAGCATTTT
>.|.|TRBJ2-1|TRBV5-1
CASSLGRGRDEQFF
TGCGCCAGCAGCTTGGGACGGGGTAGGGATGAGCAGTTCTTC
>.|TRBD1|TRBJ2-3|TRBV6-5
CASRLTGASTDTQYF
TGTGCCAGCAGACTGACAGGGGCCAGCACAGATACGCAGTATTTT
>.|TRBD2|TRBJ2-3|TRBV7-9
CASSLGTSVSTDTQYF
TGTGCCAGCAGCTTGGGGACTAGCGTTAGCACAGATACGCAGTATTTT
>.|.|TRBJ2-7|TRBV19
CASSMYPLSYEQYF
TGTGCCAGTAGTATGTATCCACTATCCTACGAGCAGTACTTC
>once|.|TRBJ2-7|TRBV27
CASRPHDSYEQYF
TGTGCCAGCAGGCCCCACGATAGCTACGAGCAGTACTTC
>.|TRBD1|TRBJ1-2|TRBV7-2
CASSTTGVSDYGYTF
TGTGCCAGCAGCACTACAGGGGTATCCGACTATGGCTACACCTTC
>.|.|TRBJ2-3|TRBV10-3
CAISESKGGTDTQYF
TGTGCCATCAGTGAGTCTAAGGGGGGCACAGATACGCAGTATTTT
>once|.|TRBJ2-3|TRBV30
CAWSDLPGADTQYF
TGTGCCTGGAGTGACCTACCGGGGGCAGATACGCAGTATTTT
>.|.|TRBJ2-7|TRBV4-1
CASSQYEGLLYEQYF
TGCGCCAGCAGCCAATACGAGGGATTGCTCTACGAGCAGTACTTC
>.|.|TRBJ2-1|TRBV27
CASSNRDNYNEQFF
TGTGCCAGCAGTAACCGGGACAACTACAATGAGCAGTTCTTC
>.|TRBD1|TRBJ1-2|TRBV5-6
CASSPWDRVVEYTF
TGTGCCAGCAGCCCCTGGGACAGGGTGGTAGAATACACCTTC
>few|.|TRBJ1-2|TRBV3-1/TRBV3-2
CASSQVEGSYYGYTF
TGTGCCAGCAGCCAAGTGGAGGGGAGTTACTATGGCTACACCTTC
>.|TRBD2|TRBJ2-7|TRBV11-1
CASSWSGGSYEQYF
TGTGCCAGCAGCTGGAGCGGGGGGTCCTACGAGCAGTACTTC